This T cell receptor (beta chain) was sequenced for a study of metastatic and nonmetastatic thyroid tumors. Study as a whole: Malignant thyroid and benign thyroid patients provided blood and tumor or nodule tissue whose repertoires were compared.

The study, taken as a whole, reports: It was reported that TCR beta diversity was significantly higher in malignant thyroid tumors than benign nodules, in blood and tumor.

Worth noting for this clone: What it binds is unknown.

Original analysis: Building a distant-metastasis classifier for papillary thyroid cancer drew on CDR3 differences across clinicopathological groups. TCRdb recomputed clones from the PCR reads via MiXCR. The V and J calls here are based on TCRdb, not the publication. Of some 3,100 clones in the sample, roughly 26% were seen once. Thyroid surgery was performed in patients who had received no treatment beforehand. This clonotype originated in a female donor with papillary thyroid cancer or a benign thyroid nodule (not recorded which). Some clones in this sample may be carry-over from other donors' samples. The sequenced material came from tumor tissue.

The CDR3 sequence is CASSPGTSGSHEQYF. In DNA, the CDR3 is TGTGCCAGCAGCCCCGGGACTAGCGGGAGCCACGAGCAGTACTTC. This chain uses TRBV13 with TRBJ2-7; 14 bases are a match to TRBD2. Germline V lookup: CDR1 PRHDT, CDR2 FYEKMQ (reference sequence). CDR3 length equals 15 residues. The trim removed 5 bases at V and 5 bases at J, leaving 5 bases unmatched.